This record looks at one TCR beta chain sequence and its context. As yet, its antigen is unknown. The data were obtained in a study of T cells in localized non-small cell lung cancer. Study-wide points: Appearing in adjacent lung were a median approximately 60 of the top 100 tumor clones. Adjacent uninvolved lung had the highest clonality, suggesting focused antigen responses.

Per germline, CDR1 SGHKS and CDR2 YYEKEE (reference sequence). CDR3 length: 15 residues. The V gene lost 4 bases and the J gene lost 1 base, with 11 bases spanning the gap. Here immunoSEQ multiplex PCR was the method, and the copy in TCRdb shows in-frame clones only, minus some. In the table there are about 21,000 clones, 85% of which are singletons. The sequencing used PBMCs, collected before any cancer treatment. This chain joins TRBV5-5 and TRBJ2-2; D is possibly TRBD2 (6 bases). The source of this sequence is a woman aged 40-70 years with stage II squamous cell lung carcinoma. CDR3 sequence: CASSTHGGNTGELFF. CDR3 DNA: TGTGCCAGCAGCACGCACGGGGGGAACACCGGGGAGCTGTTTTTT.